These 8 T cell receptor beta chains were sequenced from one sample in a study of cytomegalovirus exposure and HLA in healthy donors. Use of 60 Vbeta and 13 Jbeta primers characterized the PCR. Only in-frame clones appear in the TCRdb table, and some are missing; sequencing was by immunoSEQ multiplex PCR. The sample carries about 190,000 clones, roughly three quarters recorded once. Sequences were obtained from PBMCs. The receptors stem from a woman under 30 in good health and CMV-seronegative.

The genes are TRBV9 and TRBJ2-7; no firm D call. The CDR3 extends over 14 amino acids. V shed 3 bases and J shed 3 bases, with 13 bases lying between them. Germline assignment: CDR1 SGDLS and CDR2 YYNGEE. The CDR3 protein is CASSESMIDYEQYF. The CDR3 coding sequence is TGTGCCAGCAGCGAGTCTATGATCGACTACGAGCAGTACTTC.

The chain carries TRBV19 and TRBJ1-1; 9 positions agree with TRBD1. CDR1 is LNHDA, CDR2 SQIVND, per germline (reference sequence). The V segment lost 9 bases and the J segment 5 bases; nucleotides outside the gene matches: 13. CDR3 length: 15 amino acids. The CDR3 loop is CASRQGGGTTTEAFF. In DNA form, the CDR3 reads TGTGCCAGCCGACAGGGGGGGGGAACGACGACTGAAGCTTTCTTT.

The chain carries TRBV28 and TRBJ1-1, with D hard to call. The V end was cut by 2 bases, the J end by 6 bases, with 10 bases between. This CDR3 is built from 13 residues. CDR1 and CDR2 (germline): MDHEN, SYDVKM. In DNA form, the CDR3 reads TGTGCCAGCAGTTTAGGCTCAACCTCTGAAGCTTTCTTT. Translated: CASSLGSTSEAFF. The complete variable domain, with remaining parts taken from reference TRBV28 and TRBJ1-1, reads DVKVTQSSRYLVKRTGEKVFLECVQDMDHENMFWYRQDPGLGLRLIYFSYDVKMKEKGDIPEGYSVSREKKERFSLILESASTNQTSMYLCASSLGSTSEAFFGQGTRLTVV.

This clone was recorded a few times. The chain uses TRBV5-6 and TRBJ2-5; weak D call: TRBD2 (6 bases). This CDR3 contains 12 residues. Trimming stripped 2 bases from V and 13 bases from J, with 15 bases between. Germline V gene sequence: CDR1 SGHDT, CDR2 YYEEEE. Here the CDR3 DNA reads TGTGCCAGCAGCTTTGGACTAAAGGCTGCGTACTTC. It yields the protein CASSFGLKAAYF.

Worth noting for this clone: The junction shows a germline mismatch at one end, possibly a read error. This rearrangement joins TRBV7-9 to TRBJ2-3; 7 nucleotides line up with TRBD2. CDR1 and CDR2 from the germline V gene are SEHNR and FQNEAQ (reference sequence). The CDR3 spans 15 residues. CDR3 coding DNA: TGTTCCAGCAGCTTAGGAACTAGCGGCACAGATACGCAGTATTTT. Protein: CSSSLGTSGTDTQYF.

The rearrangement links TRBV5-1 to TRBJ2-1; maybe TRBD2 (6 bases). V was clipped by 0 bases and J by 4 bases, with 14 bases between them. CDR1 and CDR2 from the germline V gene are SGHRS and YFSETQ. The CDR3 runs to 16 residues. The CDR3 sequence is CASSLGRSGRYNEQFF. The CDR3 bases are TGCGCCAGCAGCTTGGGTAGGAGCGGGCGTTACAATGAGCAGTTCTTC.

V usage is TRBV25-1 and J usage is TRBJ1-2; D uncertain. V was trimmed by 5 bases and J by 4 bases, leaving 14 bases between them. The length of the CDR3 is 14 residues. Germline CDR1 MGHDK, CDR2 SYGVNS. CDR3 coding DNA: TGTGCCAGCAGTCTGTTACGGCGGTTCTATGGCTACACCTTC. Translation gives CASSLLRRFYGYTF.

CDR3 sequence reads: CATHGTYEQYF. The CDR3 DNA reads TGTGCCACCCATGGTACTTACGAGCAGTACTTC. The gene calls are TRBV28 and TRBJ2-7, with D unclear. The CDR3 is 11 residues long. Per the germline V gene, CDR1 is MDHEN and CDR2 is SYDVKM. Trimming pared 10 bases from V and 4 bases from J, leaving 11 bases between. Full variable domain (missing parts from reference TRBV28 and TRBJ2-7): DVKVTQSSRYLVKRTGEKVFLECVQDMDHENMFWYRQDPGLGLRLIYFSYDVKMKEKGDIPEGYSVSREKKERFSLILESASTNQTSMYLCATHGTYEQYFGPGTRLTVT.